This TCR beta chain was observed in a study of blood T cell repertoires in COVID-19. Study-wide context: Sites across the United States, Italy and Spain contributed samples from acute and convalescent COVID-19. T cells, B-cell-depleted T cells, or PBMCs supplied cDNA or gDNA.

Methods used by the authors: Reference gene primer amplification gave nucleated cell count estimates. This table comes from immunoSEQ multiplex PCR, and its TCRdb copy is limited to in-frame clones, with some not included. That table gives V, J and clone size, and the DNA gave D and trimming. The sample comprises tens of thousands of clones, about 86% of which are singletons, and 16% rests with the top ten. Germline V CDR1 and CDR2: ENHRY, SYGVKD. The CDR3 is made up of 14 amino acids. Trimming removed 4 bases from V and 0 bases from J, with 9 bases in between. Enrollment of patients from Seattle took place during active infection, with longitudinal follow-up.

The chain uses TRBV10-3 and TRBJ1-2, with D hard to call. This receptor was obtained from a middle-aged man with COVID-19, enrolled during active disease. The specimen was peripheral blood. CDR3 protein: CAISGTESNYGYTF. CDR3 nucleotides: TGTGCCATCAGTGGTACAGAATCTAACTATGGCTACACCTTC.